A selection of T cell receptor beta chains follows, all from one sample in a study of shared clonotypes between healthy human individuals. Data came from immunoSEQ multiplex PCR; TCRdb stores just in-frame clones and leaves some out. The data hold 90,000 to 130,000 clones, with 55% to 70% observed a single time. The specimen was memory CD8+ T cells sorted from blood. Every receptor here comes from a woman in her twenties or thirties in good health. Both conserved end residues are part of each CDR3. Fields, in order: clone size, J gene, V gene, D gene, CDR3 protein, CDR3 DNA. D genes are given only for firm matches. Not every row has a clone size; where given, it reads once, few, many or a size class.

clone_size: .
j_call: TRBJ1-1
v_call: TRBV7-2
d_call: TRBD1
cdr3_aa: CASSSLRWDSEAFF
cdr3_nt: TGTGCCAGCAGCTCGTTGAGGTGGGACAGTGAAGCTTTCTTT

clone_size: .
j_call: TRBJ2-5
v_call: TRBV14
d_call: TRBD1
cdr3_aa: CASSEGQGSGETQYF
cdr3_nt: TGTGCCAGCAGCGAGGGACAGGGGAGCGGAGAGACCCAGTACTTC

clone_size: many
j_call: TRBJ1-4
v_call: TRBV15
d_call: .
cdr3_aa: CATSREGAGGGEKLFF
cdr3_nt: TGTGCCACCAGCAGAGAGGGGGCCGGAGGGGGTGAAAAACTGTTTTTT

clone_size: .
j_call: TRBJ1-5
v_call: TRBV28
d_call: .
cdr3_aa: CASSPGFGREGDQPQHF
cdr3_nt: TGTGCCAGCAGCCCCGGGTTTGGCAGGGAGGGAGATCAGCCCCAGCATTTT

clone_size: .
j_call: TRBJ1-1
v_call: TRBV6-1
d_call: .
cdr3_aa: CASSAQTENTEAFF
cdr3_nt: TGTGCCAGCAGTGCCCAGACAGAGAACACTGAAGCTTTCTTT

clone_size: .
j_call: TRBJ2-7
v_call: TRBV30
d_call: TRBD2
cdr3_aa: CAWKLLAEEGWYF
cdr3_nt: TGTGCCTGGAAACTGCTAGCGGAGGAGGGTTGGTACTTC

clone_size: once
j_call: TRBJ1-5
v_call: TRBV28
d_call: TRBD1
cdr3_aa: CASSPTGGSNQPQHF
cdr3_nt: TGTGCCAGCAGTCCGACAGGGGGCAGTAATCAGCCCCAGCATTTT

clone_size: .
j_call: TRBJ2-7
v_call: TRBV7-9
d_call: .
cdr3_aa: CASSSDTGYEQYF
cdr3_nt: TGTGCCAGCAGCTCAGACACGGGCTACGAGCAGTACTTC

clone_size: .
j_call: TRBJ2-7
v_call: TRBV6-1
d_call: TRBD1
cdr3_aa: CASSEGTGGSYEQYF
cdr3_nt: TGTGCCAGCAGTGAAGGGACAGGGGGCTCCTACGAGCAGTACTTC

clone_size: few
j_call: TRBJ2-2
v_call: TRBV9
d_call: .
cdr3_aa: CASSVVSTGELFF
cdr3_nt: TGTGCCAGCAGCGTAGTGTCTACGGGGGAGCTGTTTTTT

clone_size: few
j_call: TRBJ1-2
v_call: TRBV5-1
d_call: .
cdr3_aa: CASSSSGEGYTF
cdr3_nt: TGCGCCAGCAGCTCCTCGGGGGAAGGCTACACCTTC

clone_size: .
j_call: TRBJ2-7
v_call: TRBV5-6
d_call: TRBD2
cdr3_aa: CASSLETSGSYEQYF
cdr3_nt: TGTGCCAGCAGCTTGGAGACTAGCGGGAGTTACGAGCAGTACTTC

clone_size: .
j_call: TRBJ2-1
v_call: TRBV2
d_call: TRBD2
cdr3_aa: CASSPWTSGHNEQFF
cdr3_nt: TGTGCCAGCAGTCCCTGGACTAGCGGTCACAATGAGCAGTTCTTC

clone_size: .
j_call: TRBJ2-7
v_call: TRBV13
d_call: TRBD2
cdr3_aa: CASSIRLASYEQYF
cdr3_nt: TGTGCCAGCAGCATCAGACTAGCGTCCTACGAGCAGTACTTC

clone_size: .
j_call: TRBJ1-1
v_call: TRBV25-1
d_call: .
cdr3_aa: CASSEIQGGGRNTEAFF
cdr3_nt: TGTGCCAGCAGTGAAATTCAGGGAGGTGGTCGGAACACTGAAGCTTTCTTT

clone_size: .
j_call: TRBJ2-1
v_call: TRBV30
d_call: .
cdr3_aa: CAWTGYNSYNEQFF
cdr3_nt: TGTGCCTGGACTGGCTATAACTCCTACAATGAGCAGTTCTTC

clone_size: .
j_call: TRBJ2-7
v_call: TRBV5-4
d_call: TRBD2
cdr3_aa: CASSPGLATSYEQYF
cdr3_nt: TGTGCCAGCAGCCCGGGACTAGCGACCTCCTACGAGCAGTACTTC